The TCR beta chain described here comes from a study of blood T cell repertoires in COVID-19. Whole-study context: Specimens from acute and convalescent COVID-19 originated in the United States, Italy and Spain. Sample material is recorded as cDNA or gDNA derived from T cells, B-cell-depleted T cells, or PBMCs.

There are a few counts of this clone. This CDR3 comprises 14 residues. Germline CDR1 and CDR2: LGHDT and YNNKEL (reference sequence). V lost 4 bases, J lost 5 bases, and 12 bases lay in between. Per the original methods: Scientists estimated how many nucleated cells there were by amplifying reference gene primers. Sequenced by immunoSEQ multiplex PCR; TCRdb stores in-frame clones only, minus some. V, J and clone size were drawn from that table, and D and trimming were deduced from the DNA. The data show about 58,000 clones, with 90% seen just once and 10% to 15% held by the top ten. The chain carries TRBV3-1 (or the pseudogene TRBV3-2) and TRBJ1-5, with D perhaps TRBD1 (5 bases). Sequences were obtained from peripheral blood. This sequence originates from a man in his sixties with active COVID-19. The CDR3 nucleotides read TGTGCCAGCAGCCCATGGAGGGGTGATCAGCCCCAGCATTTT. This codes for CASSPWRGDQPQHF.